This T cell receptor (beta chain) was sequenced in a study of CD8 T cells in ankylosing spondylitis. J lost 1 base, V lost 5 bases, and 2 bases had no gene match. Germline CDR1 and CDR2: SQVTM and ANQGSEA. The CDR3 runs to 13 residues. This clonotype was found many times. The antigen remains undetermined. Points from the study as a whole: What seemed typical of ankylosing spondylitis blood was a TCR beta motif built from under 10 highly homologous variants.

TCRdb redid the calling of the 5' RACE reads with MiXCR, one entry per CDR3 protein. This sample carries 100,000 to 150,000 distinct CDR3 sequences, over 6.5% of them seen once, and the ten largest clones take 12%. The rearrangement joins TRBV29-1 to TRBJ2-3, with 8 bases lining up with TRBD1. Sequencing was performed on blood, either unsorted or a sorted T cell fraction (not recorded which). The source of this sequence is a male donor with ankylosing spondylitis or in good health (not recorded which). CDR3 protein: CSVMDRGTDTQYF. CDR3 DNA: TGCAGCGTTATGGACAGGGGCACAGATACGCAGTATTTT.